This T cell receptor (beta chain) was documented in a study of T-cell memory formation after mild COVID-19. Study-wide context: Clusters of TCRs were largely donor specific.

Overall study results and limits: Some responding clones appeared in pre-infection memory, suggesting cross-reactive memory joined.

Via MiXCR, TCRdb re-called the 5' RACE reads, giving one row per CDR3 protein. The sample has 550,000 to 600,000 distinct CDR3 sequences; 15% to 20% are singletons. V shed 3 bases and J shed 0 bases, with 12 bases lying between them. Looked up from germline, CDR1 is SEHNR and CDR2 is FQNEAQ (reference sequence). The CDR3 totals 15 residues. Comments on this clonotype: Its cognate antigen is unknown.

The receptor's source is an adult woman who had mild COVID-19 (a few samples of this study predate the infection). Cell type and time point are not known. This chain connects TRBV7-9 to TRBJ2-7, with D possibly TRBD2 on 7 matching bases. Sequencing used PBMCs or a T cell subset sorted from them (not recorded which). The CDR3 DNA follows: TGTGCCAGCAGCTTTAGTGGGGGGGCCTCCTACGAGCAGTACTTC. Protein: CASSFSGGASYEQYF.